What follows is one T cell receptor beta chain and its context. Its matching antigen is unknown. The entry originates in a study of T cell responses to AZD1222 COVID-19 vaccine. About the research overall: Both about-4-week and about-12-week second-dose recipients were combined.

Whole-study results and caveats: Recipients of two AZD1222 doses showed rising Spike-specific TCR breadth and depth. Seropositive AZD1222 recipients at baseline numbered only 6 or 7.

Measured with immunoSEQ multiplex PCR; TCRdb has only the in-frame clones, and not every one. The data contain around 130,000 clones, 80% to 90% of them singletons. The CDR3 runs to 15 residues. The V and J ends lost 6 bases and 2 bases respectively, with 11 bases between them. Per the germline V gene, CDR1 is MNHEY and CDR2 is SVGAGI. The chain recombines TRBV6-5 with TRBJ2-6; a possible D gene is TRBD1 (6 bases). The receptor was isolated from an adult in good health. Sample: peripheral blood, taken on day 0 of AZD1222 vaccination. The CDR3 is CASRGAGTGANVLTF. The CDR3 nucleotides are TGTGCCAGCAGGGGGGCCGGTACTGGGGCCAACGTCCTGACTTTC.